This T cell receptor (beta chain) was sequenced during a study of T cells after yellow fever vaccination. Across the whole study: With SMART-Seq v4 Ultra Low Input, the fractions containing low cell numbers were prepared. The study, taken as a whole, reports: The CD4 and CD8 compartments had a small share of their clonotypes in common. There was a possibility that FACS-sorted repertoires contained abundant clonotypes contaminating from the bulk population.

A remark on this clonotype: Its antigen is unknown.

MiXCR, applied by TCRdb to the 5' RACE reads, yields one record per CDR3 protein. Of about 580,000 distinct CDR3 sequences in the sample, 17% were seen once. The germline V gene encodes CDR1 SNHLY and CDR2 FYNNEI. The CDR3 loop spans 16 amino acids. J lost 3 bases, V lost 4 bases, and 5 bases had no gene match. The sequence was obtained from a man younger than 30 who received the YFV17D yellow fever vaccine. The sample in question was PBMCs, obtained less than 6 days after the first yellow fever vaccination. V usage is TRBV2 and J usage is TRBJ2-3, with TRBD2 matching over 12 bases. The CDR3, as DNA: TGTGCCAGCAGTGTTCAGACTAGCGGGGGAACAGATACGCAGTATTTT. Its protein is CASSVQTSGGTDTQYF.